The rows below give T cell receptor beta chains drawn from one sample of a study of cytomegalovirus exposure and HLA in healthy donors. Sequencing used immunoSEQ multiplex PCR; TCRdb keeps in-frame clones, though not all of them. The sample yields 150,000 to 250,000 clones, around 85% seen once. The sample was PBMCs. Receptor source: a woman aged 50 to 65 in good health and CMV-seronegative. CDR3s include the opening cysteine and the closing phenylalanine or tryptophan. A D gene is named only where the DNA matches it firmly. Expanded clones get a size class; other rows say once, few or many, or leave the size out.

D,V,J,size,DNA,CDR3
NA,TRBV30,TRBJ2-3,NA,TGTGCCTGGCAGTTTTCTAGCACAGATACGCAGTATTTT,CAWQFSSTDTQYF
TRBD1,TRBV7-2,TRBJ2-1,NA,TGTGCCAGCAGCCCGGCCAGACAGGGGGCCTACAATGAGCAGTTCTTC,CASSPARQGAYNEQFF
TRBD2,TRBV11-1,TRBJ2-5,NA,TGTGCCAGCAGCTTAGAACTAGCGGACCCAGAGACCCAGTACTTC,CASSLELADPETQYF
TRBD2,TRBV5-1,TRBJ2-5,NA,TGCGCCAGCAGCCCAAACCTCGGGACTAGCGGCCCAGAGACCCAGTACTTC,CASSPNLGTSGPETQYF
TRBD1,TRBV11-2,TRBJ1-4,few,TGTGCCAGCAGCTTACCGGGACAGGGCTACGAAAAACTGTTTTTT,CASSLPGQGYEKLFF
TRBD1,TRBV28,TRBJ1-4,NA,TGTGCCAGCAGTTACAGGGGCCGGTCTAATGAAAAACTGTTTTTT,CASSYRGRSNEKLFF
NA,TRBV20-1,TRBJ1-1,few,TGCAGTGCTACGGGGTACACTGAAGCTTTCTTT,CSATGYTEAFF
NA,TRBV11-2,TRBJ2-1,NA,TGTGCCAGCAGCACCTGGGACTCCAACAATGAGCAGTTCTTC,CASSTWDSNNEQFF
TRBD1,TRBV6-1,TRBJ2-5,NA,TGTGCCAGCAGGCTACAGGGGAGAGAGACCCAGTACTTC,CASRLQGRETQYF
NA,TRBV6-5,TRBJ1-4,NA,TGTGCCAGCAGTTACCCCCGGGGGGGGGTCGGAAAAAAACTGTTTTTT,CASSYPRGGVGKKLFF
TRBD2,TRBV28,TRBJ2-1,NA,TGTGCCACCTGGGGACTAGCGGGAGGGCCCAACAAATACTCCTACAATGAGCAGTTCTTC,CATWGLAGGPNKYSYNEQFF
TRBD1,TRBV28,TRBJ1-3,NA,TGTGCCAGCAGCTCTGCGGGACAGGAGAGAAACACCATATATTTT,CASSSAGQERNTIYF
TRBD2,TRBV11-3,TRBJ2-1,NA,TGTGCCAGCAGCTTGGCTAGCGGGGCCCGCGGGGAGCAGTTCTTC,CASSLASGARGEQFF
NA,TRBV5-1,TRBJ1-3,once,TGCGCCAGCAGGCCAGCTAGACCTGGAAACACCATATATTTT,CASRPARPGNTIYF
TRBD2,TRBV2,TRBJ2-7,NA,TGTGCCAGCAGATCCATACTAGCGGGATTCTACGAGCAGTACTTC,CASRSILAGFYEQYF
TRBD2,TRBV7-9,TRBJ2-3,NA,TGTGCCATCTCGGGAGGGCCTTCAGATACGCAGTATTTT,CAISGGPSDTQYF
TRBD1,TRBV7-9,TRBJ1-2,NA,TGTGCCAGCAGCTCCCTCGGACAGGAGGTCTATGGCTACACCTTC,CASSSLGQEVYGYTF
TRBD2,TRBV7-2,TRBJ2-7,NA,TGTGCCAGCAGCTCCAACCCACTAGCGGGAGCCCTCTACGAGCAGTACTTC,CASSSNPLAGALYEQYF
NA,TRBV11-2,TRBJ2-3,NA,TGTGCCAGCAGCTTACTAGGTCCCAGCACAGATACGCAGTATTTT,CASSLLGPSTDTQYF
NA,TRBV28,TRBJ2-7,NA,TGTGCCAGCAGTTCCTCTGCCCCTAGCCCAGCCGGGATAACACCCTACGAGCAGTACTTC,CASSSSAPSPAGITPYEQYF
TRBD1,TRBV19,TRBJ2-5,few,TGTGCCAGCCGGGGCAGGGGGCAAGAGACCCAGTACTTC,CASRGRGQETQYF
NA,TRBV10-2,TRBJ1-5,once,TGCGCCAGCAGTGAGAGCGACGGCAATCAGCCCCAGCATTTT,CASSESDGNQPQHF
NA,TRBV5-1,TRBJ2-3,once,TGCGCCAGCAGCGCCCAGGCAGATACGCAGTATTTT,CASSAQADTQYF
NA,TRBV7-2,TRBJ2-1,NA,TGTGCCAGCAGTAACAGAATGGTAGGCGAGCAGTTCTTC,CASSNRMVGEQFF
NA,TRBV6-6,TRBJ1-2,NA,TGTGCCAGCAGTTGCTCGGAGAATGTAAACTATGGCTACACCTTC,CASSCSENVNYGYTF
TRBD2,TRBV7-9,TRBJ2-3,NA,TGTTCCAGCAGCTTAGGGGGACTAGCGGGAAGGGGCACAGATACGCAGTATTTT,CSSSLGGLAGRGTDTQYF
TRBD1,TRBV7-8,TRBJ1-3,NA,TGTGCCAGCAGCTTACGGGACAGGGGATACACCATATATTTT,CASSLRDRGYTIYF
NA,TRBV19,TRBJ1-3,NA,TGTGCCAGTAGTATTCCCCAGGGAACTGGAAACACCATATATTTT,CASSIPQGTGNTIYF
NA,TRBV6-4,TRBJ2-3,NA,TGTGCCAGCAGTGATCGGGGATCTAGCACAGATACGCAGTATTTT,CASSDRGSSTDTQYF
TRBD2,TRBV28,TRBJ2-3,once,TGTGCCAGCATGAGCGGGAGGTCAGCAGATACGCAGTATTTT,CASMSGRSADTQYF
NA,TRBV19,TRBJ1-5,NA,TGTGCCGTCAGACAGGTGGGCCAGCCCCAGCATTTT,CAVRQVGQPQHF
TRBD1,TRBV2,TRBJ1-4,NA,TGTGCCAGCAGTGAAGCGAGGACAGGTGGAGAACCCGGTATTATGTTTTTT,CASSEARTGGEPGIMFF
TRBD2,TRBV18,TRBJ2-7,NA,TGTGCCAGCTCACCACCGTTCCAGACTAGCGGATCCTACGAGCAGTACTTC,CASSPPFQTSGSYEQYF
NA,TRBV18,TRBJ2-5,once,TGTGCCAGCTCACCGTCGGGACTCCCCGAGGGAGAGACCCAGTACTTC,CASSPSGLPEGETQYF
NA,TRBV30,TRBJ1-4,NA,TGTGCCTGGAGTGGGGACATCAATGAAAAACTGTTTTTT,CAWSGDINEKLFF
TRBD2,TRBV5-1,TRBJ2-5,NA,TGCGCCAGCAGCTTGGGGCGACTAGCGGGAGACGAGACCCAGTACTTC,CASSLGRLAGDETQYF
NA,TRBV5-1,TRBJ2-7,NA,TGCGCCAGCGGGGAGTCGGTCTCCTACGAGCAGTACTTC,CASGESVSYEQYF
TRBD2,TRBV10-3,TRBJ2-7,NA,TGTGCCATCAGTGAGGGGACAGGGGGGACTAGCGGGAGGGCCGGCGAGCAGTACTTC,CAISEGTGGTSGRAGEQYF
NA,TRBV4-3,TRBJ1-5,NA,TGCGCCAGCAGCCCAAGTCGGTCCTATAGCAATCAGCCCCAGCATTTT,CASSPSRSYSNQPQHF
NA,TRBV27,TRBJ2-1,once,TGTGCCAGCAGTTCGGGACTCTACAATGAGCAGTTCTTC,CASSSGLYNEQFF
NA,TRBV5-1,TRBJ1-1,few,TGCGCCAGCAGAGCGGACACTGAAGCTTTCTTT,CASRADTEAFF
NA,TRBV2,TRBJ1-6,NA,TGTGCCAGCAGAGTGGGGAGGAGTTCACCCCTCCACTTT,CASRVGRSSPLHF
NA,TRBV5-1,TRBJ2-7,NA,TGCGCCAGCAGCTTGGAGGCAGGGTACAACGAGCAGTACTTC,CASSLEAGYNEQYF
NA,TRBV11-2,TRBJ1-6,NA,TGTGCCAGCAGCCCGGGGTTACCTACTAGGGTTAATTCACCCCTCCACTTT,CASSPGLPTRVNSPLHF
NA,TRBV18,TRBJ2-7,NA,TGTGCCAGCTCACCACCATCCAGGCCCGACGAGCAGTACTTC,CASSPPSRPDEQYF
NA,TRBV29-1,TRBJ2-7,NA,TGCAGCGTTGAAGATGGACTCGGAGAGGGGGGGCGAACCGACGAGCAGTACTTC,CSVEDGLGEGGRTDEQYF
NA,TRBV5-1,TRBJ1-6,NA,TGCGCCAGCAGCTTGGCCGGAGGACAGTCCAATTCACCCCTCCACTTT,CASSLAGGQSNSPLHF
TRBD1,TRBV11-2,TRBJ2-5,NA,TGTGCCAGCAGCCTAACAACAGGGGGCGGGGGGACCCAGTACTTC,CASSLTTGGGGTQYF
NA,TRBV11-1,TRBJ2-3,NA,TGTGCCAGCAGCTTAGGGAACAGGGCAGGGGATACGCAGTATTTT,CASSLGNRAGDTQYF
NA,TRBV6-5,TRBJ2-1,few,TGTGCCAGCAGTTACGACAGCTCCTACAATGAGCAGTTCTTC,CASSYDSSYNEQFF
TRBD1,TRBV28,TRBJ1-3,NA,TGTGCCAGCAGTTTTGGGGGCAGGGGGCTAGGGGGAAACACCATATATTTT,CASSFGGRGLGGNTIYF